This T cell receptor beta chain stems from a study of T cell responses to AZD1222 COVID-19 vaccine. Notes on the study in general: Repertoire samples came only from after the peak T cell response. Females outnumbered males among donors, who were mostly white British; clonal diversity was possibly underestimated. Only 5 or 6 individuals given AZD1222 were seropositive at baseline. Following two doses of AZD1222, Spike-specific TCR breadth and depth rose.

The CDR3 covers 15 residues. CDR1 is SEHNR, CDR2 FQNEAQ, per germline (reference sequence). V lost 4 bases, J lost 7 bases, and 7 bases stayed unmatched. A note on this clone: Its antigen is not identified.

Sequencing used immunoSEQ multiplex PCR; TCRdb keeps in-frame clones, though not all of them. The sample holds hundreds of thousands of clones, about 94% seen once. This clonotype was sampled from an adult who received the AZD1222 COVID-19 vaccine. Source: peripheral blood, taken 28 days after the second AZD1222 dose. The chain is built from TRBV7-9 and TRBJ1-6, with 7 positions matching TRBD1. The CDR3 reads CASSSRTGRNSPLHF. The CDR3 DNA reads TGTGCCAGCAGCTCACGGACAGGACGGAATTCACCCCTCCACTTT. Supplemented by reference TRBV7-9 and TRBJ1-6, the full variable domain reads DTGVSQNPRHKITKRGQNVTFRCDPISEHNRLYWYRQTLGQGPEFLTYFQNEAQLEKSRLLSDRFSAERPKGSFSTLEIQRTEQGDSAMYLCASSSRTGRNSPLHFGNGTRLTVT.